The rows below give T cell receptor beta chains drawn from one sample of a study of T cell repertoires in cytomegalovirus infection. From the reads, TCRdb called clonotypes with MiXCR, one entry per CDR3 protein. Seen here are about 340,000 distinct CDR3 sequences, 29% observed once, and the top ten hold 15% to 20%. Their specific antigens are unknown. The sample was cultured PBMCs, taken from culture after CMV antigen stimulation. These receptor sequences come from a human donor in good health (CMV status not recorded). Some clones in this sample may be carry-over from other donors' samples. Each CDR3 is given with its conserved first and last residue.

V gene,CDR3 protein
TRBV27,CASSFDRGPYNEQFF
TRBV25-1,CASSRPGTDTQYF
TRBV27,CASSLASSPNTQYF
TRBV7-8,CASSKAGPTGGNQPQHF
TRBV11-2,CASSFTSGRALEETQYF
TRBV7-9,CASSRGDVTDTQYF
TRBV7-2,CASSLVRTVNSPLHF
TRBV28,CASLRGNTGELFF
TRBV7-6,CASSRPGQPYEQYF
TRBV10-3,CAISVGRTENIQYF
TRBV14,CASSSGQGRSNEKLFF
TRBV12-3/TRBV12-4,CASNSEQGRGETQYF
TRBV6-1,CASRSGTGYEGNQPQHF
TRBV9,CASNKGLENTEAFF
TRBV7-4,CASSLEWERAGYTF
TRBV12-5,CASAPTANTEAFF
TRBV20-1,CSARTSGMGYNEQFF
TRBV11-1,CASSTYWAHSGTGAEQYF
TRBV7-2,CASSFRGGRANYGYTF
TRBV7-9,CASSPQGTNYGYTF
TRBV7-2,CASSLTGRRNYGYTF
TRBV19,CASSIRAAQETQYF
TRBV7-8,CASWPRWETTGELFF
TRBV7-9,CASSLGTGITEAFF
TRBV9,CASSVAGVAGPQETQYF
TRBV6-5,CASSLHRGTGLMNTEAFF
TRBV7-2,CASVDYRGPFIAKNIQYF
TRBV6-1,CASRTGGYEQFF
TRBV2,CASSPTSGSQWETQYF
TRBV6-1,CASSEAGSYEQYF
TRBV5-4,CASSLDTTYGYTF
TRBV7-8,CASSSHRDRGGSNQPQHF
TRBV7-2,CASSSSRLTGELFF
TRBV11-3,CASDCEGALELSGANVLTF
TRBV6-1,CASSRDRRGYTF
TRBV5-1,CASSHRPDRVETQYF
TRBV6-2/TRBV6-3,CASSLPSGREQYF
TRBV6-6,CASSYTGTDTEAFF
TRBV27,CASSLSRQGETQYF
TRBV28,CASSPNLLTGRISPLHF
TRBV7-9,CASNLVGSMGSPLHF
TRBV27,CASSLSAEGQGYSGANVLTF